This T cell receptor beta chain was sequenced during a study of Tregs in tolerant kidney transplant recipients. Clones were sequenced by immunoSEQ multiplex PCR, and TCRdb holds only the in-frame ones, with some missing. Recorded for this sample: some 15,000 clones. General study findings and limits: Changing PCR primers prevented nucleotide comparison between some patients' samples.

About this clone: Its target is not known. The CDR3 end is not reached by the read, which stops 3 residues before it; the germline J gene fills it in.

Related graft donors supplied nonmyeloablative bone marrow transplants, and mixed chimerism was transient. The CDR3 has 12 residues. With 8 bases removed from V and 7 bases from J, the gap between germline ends came to 11 bases. Germline CDR1 LGHNA, CDR2 YNFKEQ. This material consisted of CD8+ T cells from blood (PBMCs), taken 6 months after the transplant. This TCR derives from a human patient who received a combined kidney and bone marrow transplant. The graft donor may have given rise to some T cells. This rearrangement joins TRBV4-2 to TRBJ2-2; D is uncertain. The sequenced part of the CDR3 DNA is TGTGCCAGCGCTCACTTTGGCGGGGAG. It yields the protein CASAHFGGE. The full CDR3 reads CASAHFGGELFF.